The 9 T cell receptor beta chains listed next were all sequenced from one sample in a study of cytomegalovirus exposure and HLA in healthy donors. PCR was performed using 60 Vbeta and 13 Jbeta primers. Only in-frame clones appear in the TCRdb table, and some are missing; sequencing was by immunoSEQ multiplex PCR. The sample records 150,000 to 200,000 clones, 80% being singletons. Material: PBMCs. Source of these receptors: a young man in good health and CMV-seropositive.

The J gene is TRBJ1-4, the V gene TRBV19; 7 bases line up with TRBD1. Germline CDR1 and CDR2: LNHDA and SQIVND (reference sequence). Trimming at V came to 5 bases and at J to 6 bases, leaving 6 bases not matched to a gene. The CDR3 is 14 residues long. The CDR3 region is CASSPGTEYEKLFF. As DNA, the CDR3 is TGTGCCAGTAGTCCCGGGACAGAGTATGAAAAACTGTTTTTT.

This sequence joins TRBV7-9 and TRBJ2-7; the match to TRBD2 covers 8 bases. With 5 bases clipped from V and 3 bases from J, the junction kept 18 bases outside the gene matches. This CDR3 comprises 18 residues. Germline V gene sequence: CDR1 SEHNR, CDR2 FQNEAQ (reference sequence). CDR3 DNA: TGTGCCAGCAGCGACGGGGGCAGCGGGAGCTTTATTTTCTACGAGCAGTACTTC. It encodes CASSDGGSGSFIFYEQYF.

The rearrangement uses TRBV27 and TRBJ1-2; D perhaps matches TRBD1 (6 bases). The CDR3 spans 15 residues. Germline V gives CDR1 MNHEY, CDR2 SMNVEV (reference sequence). Trimming removed 5 bases at V and 1 base at J, with 14 bases between. CDR3 protein: CASSPRDTYNYGYTF. CDR3 nucleotide sequence: TGTGCCAGCAGTCCCCGGGACACGTATAACTATGGCTACACCTTC.

The V gene is TRBV4-1, the J gene TRBJ2-3, with TRBD1 as a possible D gene (6 bases). V lost 4 bases to trimming and J lost 4 bases, with 21 bases between them. CDR1 MGHRA and CDR2 YSYEKL come from the germline V gene. This CDR3 is 17 amino acids long. CDR3 in DNA: TGCGCCAGCAGCCGGGGTCTGTTACAGGGACGGTCAGATACGCAGTATTTT. Its protein product is CASSRGLLQGRSDTQYF.

V gene TRBV13 combines with J gene TRBJ2-7, with TRBD2 matching over 11 bases. Germline V gene sequence: CDR1 PRHDT, CDR2 FYEKMQ (reference sequence). This CDR3 is built from 17 residues. Germline trimming cut 5 bases from V and 5 bases from J; bases unmatched to any gene: 14. The CDR3 DNA sequence: TGTGCCAGCAGCCCAGGGGGCCTAGCGGGAGGAAGCCACGAGCAGTACTTC. It specifies CASSPGGLAGGSHEQYF.

The chain recombines TRBV29-1 with TRBJ2-7; 8 positions match TRBD1. This CDR3 contains 13 residues. Germline CDR1 and CDR2: SQVTM and ANQGSEA. V dropped 6 bases and J dropped 5; count of bases not matched to a gene: 9. CDR3 sequence: CSVRTGTGHEQYF. As DNA, the CDR3 is TGCAGCGTACGGACAGGGACGGGCCACGAGCAGTACTTC.

V is TRBV27 and J is TRBJ1-2, with D perhaps TRBD1 (6 bases). Trimming stripped 6 bases from V and 7 bases from J, with 21 bases between. The germline V gene has CDR1 MNHEY and CDR2 SMNVEV (reference sequence). CDR3 length: 15 residues. This CDR3 is CASRSPNYRASGYTF. In DNA, the CDR3 is TGTGCCAGCAGGTCACCTAATTACAGGGCGTCTGGCTACACCTTC.

This chain uses TRBV5-1 with TRBJ2-5; 9 bases match TRBD2. Germline V CDR1 and CDR2: SGHRS, YFSETQ. The V segment lost 5 bases and the J segment 4 bases; nucleotides outside the gene matches: 6. CDR3 length: 14 amino acids. Here the CDR3 reads CASSSAGGLETQYF. CDR3 in DNA: TGCGCCAGCAGTAGCGCGGGGGGGCTAGAGACCCAGTACTTC.

This clone was seen only a few times. The gene calls are TRBV19 and TRBJ1-1, with 11 bases identical to TRBD1. Trimming at V came to 7 bases and at J to 7 bases, leaving 11 bases not matched to a gene. The CDR3 contains 15 residues. Germline V gives CDR1 LNHDA, CDR2 SQIVND (reference sequence). This CDR3 reads CASKAGTGGILEAFF. The CDR3 nucleotides are TGTGCCAGTAAGGCCGGGACAGGGGGAATACTTGAAGCTTTCTTT.